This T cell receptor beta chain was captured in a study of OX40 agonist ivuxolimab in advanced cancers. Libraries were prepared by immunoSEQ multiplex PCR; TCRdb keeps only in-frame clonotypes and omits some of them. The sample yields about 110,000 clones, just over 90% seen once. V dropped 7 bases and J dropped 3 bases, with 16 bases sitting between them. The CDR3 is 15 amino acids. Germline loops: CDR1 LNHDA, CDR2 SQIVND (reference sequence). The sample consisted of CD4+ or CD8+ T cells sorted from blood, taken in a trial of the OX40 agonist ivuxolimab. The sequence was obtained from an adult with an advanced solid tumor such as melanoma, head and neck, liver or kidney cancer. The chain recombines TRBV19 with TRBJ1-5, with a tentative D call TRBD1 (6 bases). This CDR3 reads CASINNREVNQPQHF. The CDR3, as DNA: TGTGCCAGTATTAACAACAGGGAGGTCAATCAGCCCCAGCATTTT.